These 9 T cell receptor beta chains were sequenced from one sample in a study of a mutant IDH1 vaccine in newly diagnosed glioma. The repertoire was sequenced with immunoSEQ multiplex PCR; TCRdb's copy has only in-frame clones and lacks some. The table records about 32,000 clones, around four fifths of them present only once. Their specific antigens are unknown. Documented time point: week 35, safety follow-up. Topical imiquimod was applied with each vaccine dose, which held 300 ug of mutant IDH1 20-mer peptide. This specimen was PBMCs, taken from a glioma patient whose treatment included an IDH1 peptide vaccine. These receptors were obtained from a middle-aged man with glioma. Some clones in this sample may be carry-over from other donors' samples.

This chain joins TRBV5-1 and TRBJ2-7; perhaps TRBD2 as D (6 bases). CDR1 is SGHRS and CDR2 is YFSETQ in the germline V gene. CDR3 length: 13 residues. Trimming cost V 7 bases and J 2 bases, with 13 bases left between them. The CDR3 sequence is CASAFGGAYEQYF. CDR3 in DNA: TGCGCCAGCGCATTCGGGGGAGCCTACGAGCAGTACTTC.

The chain links TRBV10-3 to TRBJ2-3, with D tentatively TRBD1 (6 bases). Germline V lookup: CDR1 ENHRY, CDR2 SYGVKD. The CDR3 is made up of 12 amino acids. Trimming took 7 bases from V and 4 from J, leaving 9 bases between them. CDR3 in DNA: TGTGCCATCAATGGGGGCCCAGATACGCAGTATTTT. Translated, it gives CAINGGPDTQYF.

The chain combines TRBV5-1 with TRBJ1-5, with D hard to call. Germline V CDR1 and CDR2: SGHRS, YFSETQ. CDR3 size: 15 residues. V lost 1 base and J lost 0, with 8 bases in between. CDR3 sequence reads: CASSLTGFSNQPQHF. CDR3 DNA sequence: TGCGCCAGCAGCTTGACGGGGTTTAGCAATCAGCCCCAGCATTTT.

The gene calls are TRBV5-4 and TRBJ1-1, with 7 nucleotides matching TRBD1. V lost 1 base to trimming and J lost 4 bases; unmatched junction nucleotides: 10. The CDR3 totals 16 residues. The germline V gene has CDR1 SGHNT and CDR2 YYREEE (reference sequence). In nucleotides, the CDR3 is TGTGCCAGCAGCTTGATCGCAGGGGGTGTGGGCACTGAAGCTTTCTTT. Translated: CASSLIAGGVGTEAFF.

This clone was counted between two and nine times. The chain couples TRBV30 to TRBJ1-5, with 8 bases lining up with TRBD1. The CDR3 loop spans 13 amino acids. J gave up 5 bases and V 1 base, and 1 base lay outside the gene matches. Germline V gene sequence: CDR1 GTSNPN, CDR2 SVGIG (reference sequence). The CDR3 DNA follows: TGTGCCTGGAGTGACAGGGGGGATCAGCCCCAGCATTTT. Translated, it gives CAWSDRGDQPQHF.

This chain connects TRBV18 to TRBJ2-7; D might be TRBD1 (6 bases). Germline V lookup: CDR1 KGHSH, CDR2 LQKENI. V shed 5 bases and J shed 0 bases, with 11 bases lying between them. This CDR3 comprises 14 residues. CDR3 bases: TGTGCCAGCTCAGATTACAGGGACTCCTACGAGCAGTACTTC. Translation gives CASSDYRDSYEQYF.

In its sample, this clone was seen once. The chain has TRBV2 and TRBJ2-5; the D is unclear. Gene TRBJ2-7 matches the end of the DNA better, so the J call may be wrong. CDR1 is SNHLY and CDR2 is FYNNEI in the germline V gene. There are 14 residues in the CDR3. In DNA form, the CDR3 reads TGTGCCAGCAGTGAGACCGATAGCTCCTACGAGCAGTACTTC. This sequence encodes CASSETDSSYEQYF.

The chain uses TRBV19 and TRBJ1-1; no clear D. The CDR3 sequence is 13 residues long. Germline V CDR1 and CDR2: LNHDA, SQIVND (reference sequence). Trimming took off 2 bases at V and 4 bases at J, with 8 bases between the two ends. In DNA form, the CDR3 reads TGTGCCAGTAGTATATCCCTAAGCACTGAAGCTTTCTTT. As protein: CASSISLSTEAFF.

The CDR3 DNA reads as TGTGCCAGCAGCTTGCGGGGGGCCCAAGAGACCCAGTACTTC. It encodes CASSLRGAQETQYF. The chain has TRBV5-4 and TRBJ2-5; TRBD2 is a possible D gene (7 bases). CDR1 is SGHNT, CDR2 YYREEE, per germline (reference sequence). The CDR3 has 14 residues. The V and J ends lost 1 base and 1 base respectively, with 8 bases between them.